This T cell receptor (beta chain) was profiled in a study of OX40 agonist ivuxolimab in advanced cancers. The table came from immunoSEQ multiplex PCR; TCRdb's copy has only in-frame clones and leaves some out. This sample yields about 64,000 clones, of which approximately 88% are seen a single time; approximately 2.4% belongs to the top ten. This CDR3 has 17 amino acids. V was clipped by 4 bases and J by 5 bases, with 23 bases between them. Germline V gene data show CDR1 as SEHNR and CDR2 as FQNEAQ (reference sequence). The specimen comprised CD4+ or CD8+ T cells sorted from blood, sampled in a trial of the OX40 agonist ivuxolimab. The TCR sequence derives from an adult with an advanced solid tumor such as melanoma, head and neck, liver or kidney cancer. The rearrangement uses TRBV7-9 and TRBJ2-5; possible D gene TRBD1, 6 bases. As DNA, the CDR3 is TGTGCCAGCAGCTCAGTCCGAACTAACAGGGAATGGGAGACCCAGTACTTC. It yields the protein CASSSVRTNREWETQYF.